This TCR beta chain was sequenced for a study of human T cells and chemical hapten exposure. Time point specified: pre-sensitization, week 0. Treatment indicated: therapeutic diphenylcyclopropenone sensitization with weekly scalp DPC. The CDR3 spans 15 residues. The V end was cut by 3 bases, the J end by 4 bases, with 15 bases between. Per the germline V gene, CDR1 is SGHAT and CDR2 is FQNNGV. Via MiXCR, TCRdb re-called the RACE reads, giving one row per CDR3 protein. This table holds around 100,000 distinct CDR3 sequences, under 14% found once. The chain couples TRBV11-2 to TRBJ1-1; weak D call: TRBD1 (6 bases). The specimen comprised whole blood, sampled in connection with sensitization to the hapten diphenylcyclopropenone (DPC). The TCR was taken from a woman in her sixties or seventies with alopecia areata. Some clones in this sample may be carry-over from other donors' samples. This CDR3 reads CASSFTGRRTTEAFF. CDR3 in DNA: TGTGCCAGCAGCTTCACAGGGAGGAGGACCACTGAAGCTTTCTTT.